This T cell receptor (beta chain) appears in the sequencing data of a study of T cells in Graves' hyperthyroidism and ophthalmopathy. Across the whole study: Upon initial diagnosis and before any treatment, peripheral blood was collected. Study-level points and caveats: The blood repertoire included most of the expanded thyroid clonotypes above 0.001.

RNA transcripts provided the source from which TCR beta CDR3 regions were amplified. The TCR CDR3 first-round RT-PCR relied on the HTBI primer set. TCRdb redid the calling of the multiplex PCR reads with MiXCR, one entry per CDR3 protein. The sample includes over 550,000 distinct CDR3 sequences, approximately 16% of them seen just once. Researchers barred patients who had uncontrolled infection, other autoimmune disease, pregnancy or lactation. Orbital computed tomography and thyroid ultrasound, together with serum TRAb and thyroxine and clinical symptoms, were used for diagnoses. On this clonotype itself: Its antigen remains unknown.

The germline gives CDR1 SGHRS, CDR2 YFSETQ. The V and J ends lost 3 bases and 5 bases, in that order; junction bases with no gene match: 11. The CDR3 sequence is 17 residues long. Material for sequencing was blood. This receptor was taken from a woman in her late teens or twenties with Graves' hyperthyroidism. This chain joins TRBV5-1 and TRBJ2-5, with 12 bases identical to TRBD2. Here the CDR3 DNA reads TGCGCCAGCAGCTCGCCCGCTAGCGGGAGGGCCGAGGAGACCCAGTACTTC. This gives the protein CASSSPASGRAEETQYF.